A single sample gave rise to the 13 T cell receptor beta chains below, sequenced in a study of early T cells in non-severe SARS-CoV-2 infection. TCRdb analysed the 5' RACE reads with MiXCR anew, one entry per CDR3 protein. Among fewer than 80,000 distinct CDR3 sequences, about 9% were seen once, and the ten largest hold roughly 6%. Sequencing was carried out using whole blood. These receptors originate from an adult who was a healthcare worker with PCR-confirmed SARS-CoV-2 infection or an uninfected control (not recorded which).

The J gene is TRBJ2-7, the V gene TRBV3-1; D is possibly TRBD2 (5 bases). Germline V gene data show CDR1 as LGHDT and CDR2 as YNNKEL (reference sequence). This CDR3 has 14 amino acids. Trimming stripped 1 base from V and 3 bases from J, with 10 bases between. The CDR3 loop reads CASSQVTGIYEQYF. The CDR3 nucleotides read TGTGCCAGCAGCCAAGTTACGGGAATCTACGAGCAGTACTTC.

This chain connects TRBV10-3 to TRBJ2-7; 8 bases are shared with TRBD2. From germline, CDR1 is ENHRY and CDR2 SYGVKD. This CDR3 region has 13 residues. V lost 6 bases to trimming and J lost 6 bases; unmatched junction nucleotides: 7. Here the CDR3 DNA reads TGTGCCATCAGCCAGCGGGAGAAGGCCGAGCAGTACTTC. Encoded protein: CAISQREKAEQYF.

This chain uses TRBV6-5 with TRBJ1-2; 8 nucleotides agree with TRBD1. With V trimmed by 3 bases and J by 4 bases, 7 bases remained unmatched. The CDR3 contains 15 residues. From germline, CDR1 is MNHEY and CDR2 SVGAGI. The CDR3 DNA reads TGTGCCAGCAGTTATAAAGGACAGGGTCTCTATGGCTACACCTTC. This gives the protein CASSYKGQGLYGYTF.

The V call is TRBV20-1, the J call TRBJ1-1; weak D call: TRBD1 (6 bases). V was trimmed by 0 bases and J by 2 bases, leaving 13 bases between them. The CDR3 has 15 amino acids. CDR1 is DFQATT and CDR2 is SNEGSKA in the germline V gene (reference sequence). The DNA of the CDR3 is TGCAGTGCTAGAGAGGCCGGGACACCTAACACTGAAGCTTTCTTT. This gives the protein CSAREAGTPNTEAFF.

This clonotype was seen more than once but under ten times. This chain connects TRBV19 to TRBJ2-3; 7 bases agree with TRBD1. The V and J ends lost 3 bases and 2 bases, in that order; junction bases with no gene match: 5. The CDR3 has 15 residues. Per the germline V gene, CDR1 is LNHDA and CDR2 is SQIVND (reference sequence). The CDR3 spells CASSIQQGITDTQYF. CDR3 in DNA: TGTGCCAGTAGTATCCAACAGGGGATCACAGATACGCAGTATTTT.

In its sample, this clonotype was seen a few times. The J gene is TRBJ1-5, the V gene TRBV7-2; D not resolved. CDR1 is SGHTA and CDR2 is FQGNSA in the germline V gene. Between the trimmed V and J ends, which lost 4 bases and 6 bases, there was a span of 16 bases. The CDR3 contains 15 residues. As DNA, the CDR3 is TGTGCCAGCAGCTCACGAGGAGGGTTGATTCAGCCCCAGCATTTT. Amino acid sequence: CASSSRGGLIQPQHF.

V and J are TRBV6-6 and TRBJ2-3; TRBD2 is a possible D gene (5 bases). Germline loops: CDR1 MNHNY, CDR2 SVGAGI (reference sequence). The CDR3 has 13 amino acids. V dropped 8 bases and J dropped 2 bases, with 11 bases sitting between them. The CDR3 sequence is CASLGENTDTQYF. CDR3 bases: TGTGCCAGCCTTGGGGAGAACACAGATACGCAGTATTTT.

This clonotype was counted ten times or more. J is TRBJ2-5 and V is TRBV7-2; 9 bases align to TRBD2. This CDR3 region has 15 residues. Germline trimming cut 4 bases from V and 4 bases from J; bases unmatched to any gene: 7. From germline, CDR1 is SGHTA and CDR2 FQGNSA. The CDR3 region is CASSSGTSIGETQYF. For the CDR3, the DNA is TGTGCCAGCAGCTCCGGGACTAGCATCGGAGAGACCCAGTACTTC.

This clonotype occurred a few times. The CDR3 is CASSLDRANIQYF. The CDR3 DNA follows: TGCGCCAGCAGCTTGGACAGGGCGAACATTCAGTACTTC. This chain connects TRBV5-1 to TRBJ2-4; weak D call: TRBD1 (6 bases). The CDR3 covers 13 residues. Deletions cut 0 bases from V and 7 bases from J, with 8 bases between. Germline CDR1 reads SGHRS; CDR2 reads YFSETQ.

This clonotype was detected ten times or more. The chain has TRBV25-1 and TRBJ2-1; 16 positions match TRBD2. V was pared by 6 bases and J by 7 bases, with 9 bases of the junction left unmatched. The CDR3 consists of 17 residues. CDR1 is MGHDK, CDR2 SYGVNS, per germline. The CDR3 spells CASRLGLAGGIENEQFF. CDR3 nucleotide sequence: TGTGCCAGCAGGCTGGGACTAGCGGGAGGGATCGAAAATGAGCAGTTCTTC. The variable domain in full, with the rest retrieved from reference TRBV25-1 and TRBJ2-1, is EADIYQTPRYLVIGTGKKITLECSQTMGHDKMYWYQQDPGMELHLIHYSYGVNSTEKGDLSSESTVSRIRTEHFPLTLESARPSHTSQYLCASRLGLAGGIENEQFFGPGTRLTVL.

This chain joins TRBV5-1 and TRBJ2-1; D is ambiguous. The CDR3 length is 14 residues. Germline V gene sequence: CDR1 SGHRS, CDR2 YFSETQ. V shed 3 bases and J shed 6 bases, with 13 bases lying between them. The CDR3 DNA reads TGCGCCAGCAGCTGGACCCCCGGGTCCAATGAGCAGTTCTTC. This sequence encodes CASSWTPGSNEQFF.

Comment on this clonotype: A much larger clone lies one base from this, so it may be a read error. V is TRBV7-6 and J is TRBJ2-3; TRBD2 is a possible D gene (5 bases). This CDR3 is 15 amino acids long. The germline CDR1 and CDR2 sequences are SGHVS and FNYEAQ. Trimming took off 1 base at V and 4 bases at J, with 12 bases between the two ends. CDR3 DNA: TGTGCCAGCAGCTTAGTGGAAGACGGGGCAGATACGCAGTATTTT. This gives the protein CASSLVEDGADTQYF.

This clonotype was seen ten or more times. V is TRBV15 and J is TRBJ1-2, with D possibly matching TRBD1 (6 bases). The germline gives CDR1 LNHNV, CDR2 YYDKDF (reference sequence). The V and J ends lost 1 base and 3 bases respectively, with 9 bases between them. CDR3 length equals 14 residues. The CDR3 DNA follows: TGTGCCACCAGCAGAGTGAGACAGGACTATGGCTACACCTTC. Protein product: CATSRVRQDYGYTF.